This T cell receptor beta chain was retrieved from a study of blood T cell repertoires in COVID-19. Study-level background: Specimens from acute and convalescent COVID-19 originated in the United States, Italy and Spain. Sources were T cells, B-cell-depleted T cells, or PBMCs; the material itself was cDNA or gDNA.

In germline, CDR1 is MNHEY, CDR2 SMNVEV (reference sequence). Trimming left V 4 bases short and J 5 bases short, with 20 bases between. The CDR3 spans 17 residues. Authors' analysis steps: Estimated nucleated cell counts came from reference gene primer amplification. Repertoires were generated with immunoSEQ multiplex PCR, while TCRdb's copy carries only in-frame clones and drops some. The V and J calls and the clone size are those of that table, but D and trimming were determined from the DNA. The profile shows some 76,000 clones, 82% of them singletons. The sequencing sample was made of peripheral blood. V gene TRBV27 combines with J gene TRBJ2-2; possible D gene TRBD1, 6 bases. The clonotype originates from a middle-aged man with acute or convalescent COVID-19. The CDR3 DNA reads TGTGCCAGCAGTTATGAAGGTGGGACAAGGGATACCGGGGAGCTGTTTTTT. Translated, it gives CASSYEGGTRDTGELFF.